The 22 T cell receptor beta chains given below trace back to one sample, sequenced in a study of shared clonotypes between healthy human individuals. TCRdb's copy holds only in-frame clones and misses some; the assay was immunoSEQ multiplex PCR. The table shows 550,000 to 600,000 clones, with roughly 98% occurring only once. Positive CCR7 selection of CD45RO-negative cells yielded the naive CD8 cells, and terminally differentiated effector memory CD45RA+ cells were excluded. Source material: naive CD8+ T cells sorted from blood. The receptors were sampled from a man aged 30 to 45 in good health.

The chain couples TRBV28 to TRBJ2-7; D unclear. The germline V gene encodes CDR1 MDHEN and CDR2 SYDVKM. The CDR3 contains 14 residues. V was cut by 2 bases and J by 5 bases, with 13 bases left in between. The CDR3 sequence: CASSLASNTDEQYF. The CDR3, as DNA: TGTGCCAGCAGTTTAGCCAGTAACACGGACGAGCAGTACTTC.

The chain carries TRBV10-2 and TRBJ2-1, with 13 bases aligning to TRBD2. The J segment lost 6 bases and the V segment lost 8 bases, leaving 7 bases of the junction unmatched. The CDR3 has 15 residues. Germline CDR1 and CDR2: WSHSY and SAAADI. CDR3 protein: CASFRTSGSRNEQFF. Written as DNA, the CDR3 is TGCGCCAGCTTCCGGACTAGCGGGAGTCGCAATGAGCAGTTCTTC.

This chain links TRBV25-1 with TRBJ2-7; D remains ambiguous. The germline CDR1 and CDR2 sequences are MGHDK and SYGVNS. This CDR3 is built from 12 residues. Trimming shortened V by 10 bases and J by 2 bases, and 12 bases separated the two germline ends. CDR3 amino acids: CATQPRPYEQYF. CDR3 nucleotide sequence: TGTGCCACCCAGCCCAGACCCTACGAGCAGTACTTC.

The J gene is TRBJ2-2, the V gene TRBV29-1; D is unresolved. The CDR3 is 12 amino acids. V was trimmed by 3 bases and J by 4 bases, leaving 6 bases between them. Germline lookup yields CDR1 SQVTM and CDR2 ANQGSEA. The chain's CDR3 is CSVDGPTGELFF. The CDR3 DNA follows: TGCAGCGTTGACGGACCCACCGGGGAGCTGTTTTTT.

The chain couples TRBV11-2 to TRBJ2-5; 9 nucleotides line up with TRBD2. The CDR3 loop spans 15 amino acids. V shed 1 base, J shed 4 bases, and the junction held 4 bases outside the gene matches. Germline assignment: CDR1 SGHAT and CDR2 FQNNGV. CDR3 sequence reads: CASSLGRLAVETQYF. The CDR3 DNA reads TGTGCCAGCAGCTTAGGGCGACTAGCGGTAGAGACCCAGTACTTC. The full variable domain, completed using reference TRBV11-2 and TRBJ2-5, is EAGVAQSPRYKIIEKRQSVAFWCNPISGHATLYWYQQILGQGPKLLIQFQNNGVVDDSQLPKDRFSAERLKGVDSTLKIQPAKLEDSAVYLCASSLGRLAVETQYFGPGTRLLVL.

V and J are TRBV7-2 and TRBJ1-3; D gene unclear. Germline CDR1 is SGHTA and CDR2 is FQGNSA. The CDR3 runs 15 residues. Between the trimmed V and J ends, which lost 2 bases and 0 bases, there was a span of 8 bases. The DNA for the CDR3 is TGTGCCAGCAGCTTAAGGAGGTTCTCTGGAAACACCATATATTTT. The encoded protein is CASSLRRFSGNTIYF. Full variable domain (rest looked up from reference TRBV7-2 and TRBJ1-3): GAGVSQSPSNKVTEKGKDVELRCDPISGHTALYWYRQSLGQGLEFLIYFQGNSAPDKSGLPSDRFSAERTGGSVSTLTIQRTQQEDSAVYLCASSLRRFSGNTIYFGEGSWLTVV.

A remark on this clone: Relative to the germline gene, one junction end is altered; a read error may explain this. The gene calls are TRBV4-1 and TRBJ2-1; the match to TRBD1 covers 12 bases. CDR1 and CDR2 (germline): MGHRA, YSYEKL. This CDR3 is 12 amino acids long. The chain's CDR3 is CASSQGTGGLLF. CDR3 DNA: TGCGCCAGCAGCCAGGGGACAGGGGGCTTGCTCTTC.

J is TRBJ2-1 and V is TRBV27; no reliable D call. This CDR3 comprises 11 residues. From germline, CDR1 is MNHEY and CDR2 SMNVEV (reference sequence). Trimming cost V 5 bases and J 7 bases, with 6 bases left between them. CDR3 in amino acids: CASSTSNEQFF. The CDR3 nucleotides read TGTGCCAGCAGTACCTCAAATGAGCAGTTCTTC.

This sequence joins TRBV9 and TRBJ2-3; 7 nucleotides line up with TRBD2. In germline, CDR1 is SGDLS, CDR2 YYNGEE. The length of the CDR3 is 15 residues. The J segment lost 3 bases and the V segment lost 4 bases, leaving 8 bases of the junction unmatched. The CDR3 coding sequence is TGTGCCAGCAGCCCGAGCGGGGTGAGGACAGATACGCAGTATTTT. This gives the protein CASSPSGVRTDTQYF.

The chain employs TRBV5-4 and TRBJ2-7, with D possibly TRBD2 on 6 matching bases. This CDR3 region has 15 residues. V was cut by 0 bases and J by 2 bases, with 12 bases left in between. The germline V gene has CDR1 SGHNT and CDR2 YYREEE (reference sequence). The CDR3 nucleotides read TGTGCCAGCAGCTTGGCGGGGGAGCAGGCCTACGAGCAGTACTTC. It translates to CASSLAGEQAYEQYF.

The chain couples TRBV27 to TRBJ2-7; the match to TRBD2 covers 11 bases. The CDR3 totals 16 residues. Germline V gene sequence: CDR1 MNHEY, CDR2 SMNVEV (reference sequence). V trimming: 6 bases; J trimming: 3 bases; junction bases outside the gene matches: 10. CDR3 nucleotides: TGTGCCAGCAGGCCAATAGGACTAGCGGGTAGCTACGAGCAGTACTTC. It is translated as CASRPIGLAGSYEQYF.

V gene TRBV10-3 combines with J gene TRBJ2-7; possibly TRBD2 for D (5 bases). The CDR3 is made up of 13 amino acids. Germline values: CDR1 ENHRY, CDR2 SYGVKD. Trimming took 3 bases from V and 2 from J, leaving 8 bases between them. The CDR3 DNA sequence: TGTGCCATCAGTGACGGGAACCCCTACGAGCAGTACTTC. Its translation is CAISDGNPYEQYF.

The chain carries TRBV27 and TRBJ2-7; tentative D call: TRBD2 (6 bases). Trimming left V 10 bases short and J 2 bases short, with 12 bases between. Germline CDR1 reads MNHEY; CDR2 reads SMNVEV (reference sequence). The CDR3 consists of 12 residues. CDR3 sequence reads: CATGRGTYEQYF. CDR3 sequence (DNA): TGTGCCACCGGGCGGGGCACCTACGAGCAGTACTTC.

With regard to this clone: In the same sample, other DNA sequences code for this CDR3. The V and J genes are TRBV13 and TRBJ2-7, with D uncertain. This CDR3 contains 11 residues. Germline V lookup: CDR1 PRHDT, CDR2 FYEKMQ (reference sequence). The ends were cut back, 3 bases at V and 2 bases at J, with 2 bases in the middle. The CDR3 region is CASSFTYEQYF. Written as DNA, the CDR3 is TGTGCCAGCAGCTTTACCTACGAGCAGTACTTC.

This rearrangement joins TRBV2 to TRBJ2-1; no reliable D call. V lost 3 bases and J 1 base, leaving 4 bases between the germline ends. Germline V gives CDR1 SNHLY, CDR2 FYNNEI. The CDR3 runs 13 residues. CDR3 sequence reads: CASSEYSYNEQFF. CDR3 in DNA: TGTGCCAGCAGTGAGTATTCCTACAATGAGCAGTTCTTC.

This clone came up once. V is TRBV11-2 and J is TRBJ2-5; 9 bases are shared with TRBD2. Trimming removed 5 bases from V and 4 bases from J; junction bases left unmatched: 11. The CDR3 extends over 16 amino acids. The germline V gene encodes CDR1 SGHAT and CDR2 FQNNGV. This CDR3 is CASSHWASGDRETQYF. The CDR3 DNA follows: TGTGCCAGCAGCCATTGGGCTAGCGGGGATCGAGAGACCCAGTACTTC.

The rearrangement uses TRBV13 and TRBJ1-1; D unresolved. The germline CDR1 and CDR2 sequences are PRHDT and FYEKMQ (reference sequence). The CDR3 runs to 14 residues. Trimming took off 1 base at V and 3 bases at J, with 9 bases between the two ends. The CDR3 nucleotides are TGTGCCAGCAGCTTAGACCCAGCGGACACTGAAGCTTTCTTT. Translating it yields CASSLDPADTEAFF.

The chain has TRBV4-3 and TRBJ2-1, with 12 bases aligning to TRBD2. Looked up from germline, CDR1 is LGHNA and CDR2 is YSLEER. V shed 0 bases, J shed 8 bases, and the junction held 5 bases outside the gene matches. The CDR3 length is 16 residues. CDR3 sequence: CASSQDRTSGIDEQFF. The CDR3 DNA is TGCGCCAGCAGCCAAGACCGGACTAGCGGGATCGATGAGCAGTTCTTC.

The rearrangement links TRBV7-8 to TRBJ2-7; D not resolved. CDR1 is SGHVS and CDR2 is FQNEAQ in the germline V gene. The ends were cut back, 4 bases at V and 0 bases at J, with 4 bases in the middle. CDR3 size: 12 residues. DNA of the CDR3: TGTGCCAGCAGCTGGGGCTCCTACGAGCAGTACTTC. It yields the protein CASSWGSYEQYF.

CDR3 coding DNA: TGCGCCAGCAGCCAAGATTGGACAGGGGGAAATACTGAAGCTTTCTTT. It yields the protein CASSQDWTGGNTEAFF. The chain uses TRBV4-3 and TRBJ1-1, with 10 bases aligning to TRBD1. Germline V gene sequence: CDR1 LGHNA, CDR2 YSLEER. Germline trimming cut 0 bases from V and 5 bases from J; bases unmatched to any gene: 6. CDR3 length equals 16 residues.

To note about this clone: The junction departs from germline at one end; a sequencing error may be responsible. The chain's CDR3 is CASSPGGQLHYGQYF. CDR3 nucleotide sequence: TGTGCCAGCAGCCCGGGAGGGCAGCTGCACTACGGGCAGTACTTC. This chain connects TRBV7-9 to TRBJ2-7; 8 bases match TRBD2. The length of the CDR3 is 15 residues. Germline V gives CDR1 SEHNR, CDR2 FQNEAQ (reference sequence).

In its sample, this clone was seen once. V usage is TRBV5-1 and J usage is TRBJ2-7; D may be TRBD1 (6 bases). From germline, CDR1 is SGHRS and CDR2 YFSETQ. CDR3 length: 15 residues. Trimming removed 4 bases at V and 3 bases at J, with 17 bases between. The CDR3 DNA is TGCGCCAGCAGCCCCCGACAGGCAGACTACTACGAGCAGTACTTC. This encodes CASSPRQADYYEQYF.